The TCR beta chain described here comes from a study of cytomegalovirus exposure and HLA in healthy donors (dated by TCRdb to about 2017). Turning to the overall study: An earlier analysis of approximately 590 of the donors reported roughly 300 Gb of sequence data and approximately 110 million unique TCR beta sequences from 150 million to 200 million T cells. An early release that covered roughly 600 HLA-typed donors contained around 330 gigabases of sequencing data and around 80 million unique TCR sequences. The genetic ancestry cluster associated with self-reported Caucasian donors included roughly four fifths of the roughly 400 genotyped donors. The study aimed to test whether cataloging public T cell receptors could reveal signatures of past pathogen exposure. Using immunosequencing, the study profiled T cell repertoires from fewer than 700 subjects and related those repertoires to cytomegalovirus serostatus. In addition to the first cohort of around 670 subjects, a separate validation cohort of approximately 130 different subjects was used. The study combined high-throughput TCR immunosequencing, statistical association of individual TCRs with disease status, and machine learning to predict cytomegalovirus infection status. A later analysis re-examined previously published TCR beta repertoires from more than 550 donors and added high-resolution HLA genotyping to investigate patterns of TCR occurrence. The later analysis used no new phenotypic data to find candidate immune exposures, relying instead on TCR beta sequences and their occurrence across donors. In an earlier analysis of 587 of the donors, high-throughput TCR beta sequencing was used to judge whether each TCR beta V gene segment behaved as functional or pseudogenic. Alongside the repertoire data, information on donor age, sex, ethnicity and CMV serostatus was compiled. Genome-wide SNP genotypes for about 65% of the 666 donors were used in a later genetic analysis, which treated that subset as a discovery cohort. All discovery cohort repertoires had been generated using a single sequencing platform. HLA typing included class I and class II loci at four-digit resolution. The number of typed donors differed by locus: roughly 629-630 for A, B, C, DRB1 and DQB1; approximately 530 for DQA1; roughly 600 for DPA1; and some 470 for DPB1. A handful of DR-DQ haplotypes were handled as single units for association and clustering because linkage in the cohort was strong. Among about 370 genotyped donors of the cohort, an average of approximately 240,000 unique TCR beta nucleotide sequences was sequenced per donor, of which roughly 17% were non-productive. Results and caveats for the whole study, not just this receptor: In a later analysis, TCR association rates were found to vary across HLA loci, with the most associated TCRs seen for DRB1 alleles and the fewest for HLA-C alleles. A group of highly shared sequence variants was considered likely to be a technical artifact of the sequencing pipeline. According to a later analysis, most CMV-associated TCR beta chains appeared to be HLA-restricted, and the HLA associations seemed to be driven largely by CMV exposure. In a later genetic analysis, a missense DCLRE1C variant was associated with V-gene and J-gene trimming of TCR beta chains, and the association was replicated in an independent cohort. For the cohort, immune exposure information was limited to CMV serostatus. Compared with equally common non-associated chains, HLA-associated TCR beta chains in a later analysis were more clonally expanded and had lower generation probabilities. The earlier analysis of some 560 of the donors excluded around 17 rarely observed V segments, including chromosome 9 orphons, because counts were too low. Some IMGT-functional V segments, including TRBV6-2 and TRBV6-3, could not be distinguished by the 87-base-pair reads and were therefore excluded. A further reported finding was that TCR beta sequences accurately predicted the HLA-A and HLA-B alleles for most subjects in the first cohort. According to the authors, the approach could potentially be generalized to other disease states and immunological phenotypes. In a later genetic analysis, fewer N-insertions in productive TCRs were reported among donors in an Asian-associated ancestry cluster than the approximately 630-donor mean. Most TCR sequences were seen in very few donors, while some public TCRs were found in many individuals. Several of the top co-occurrence clusters appeared to be linked to parvovirus B19, influenza, CMV and Epstein-Barr virus, according to a later analysis. HLA typing was unavailable for some donors at each locus, so association tests used only the typed subset. Sequencing depth was assumed to be roughly uniform across donors in the presence/absence analyses, though that assumption may not hold. Correlated functional status among segregating V segments might be attributable to linkage disequilibrium, but an unknown experimental factor could not be ruled out. Assigning TCR associations to individual alleles was difficult when HLA alleles, especially DR and DQ, strongly co-occurred. A total of fewer than 200 TCR beta chains were listed by the study as associated with cytomegalovirus. The classifier was reported to diagnose cytomegalovirus status with high specificity and sensitivity in both the original cohort and the validation cohort. The cohort was sequenced for TCR beta chains only, and without alpha or paired-chain data the features that could be detected were limited. In an earlier analysis of approximately 590 of the donors, most TCR beta V segments appeared in productive rearrangements about 87% or about 30% of the time, broadly matching IMGT annotations. In a later analysis, 16,951 TCR beta sequences were associated with specific HLA alleles at a false discovery rate of 0.05. In vitro tests confirmed that a few of the cytomegalovirus-associated TCR beta chains recognize cytomegalovirus antigens.

The cohort consisted of 600 or so healthy bone marrow donors. Cohort members were all nominally healthy when sampled, although unrecorded immune exposures were likely present. The donor tested CMV seropositive and was one of the 289 seropositive cohort members. Each donor provided a peripheral blood sample, and peripheral blood mononuclear cells were used for TCR beta sequencing. Genomic DNA was extracted from the blood cell samples with the Qiagen DNeasy Blood Extraction Kit. About this clone itself: There is no known antigen for this receptor. Base qualities were left out, and no much larger clone turns up one base away.

The library was made by the immunoSEQ multiplex PCR assay. For the multiplex PCR, a mixture combining 60 forward primers for TCR Vbeta segments and 13 reverse primers for TCR Jbeta segments was used. Amplification of the CDR3 region of rearranged TCR beta genes was performed with a multiplex PCR assay on genomic DNA. On the Illumina HiSeq System, the amplified TCR beta libraries were sequenced as 87-base-pair reads. The published analysis was carried out like this. A later analysis tallied tens of millions of unique TCR beta chains across the 666 repertoires, and 10 million to 11 million of those chains were shared by two or more donors. To remove PCR and sequencing errors, raw reads were error-corrected and collapsed into unique sequences using a nearest-neighbor algorithm that merged closely related sequences. To assign V, D and J gene segments, CDR3 sequences were aligned to IMGT reference sequences. For a sequence to be retained, a match of at least six nucleotides was required to both a V gene segment and a J gene segment. Rearrangements were called productive when the CDR3 lacked stop codons and stayed in frame with V and J; all others were non-productive. Following IMGT convention, CDR3 was defined as the stretch from the second conserved V-encoded cysteine up to the conserved J-encoded phenylalanine. The earlier analysis of approximately 500 of the donors excluded sequences that lacked an unambiguous match to a single V gene segment. In an earlier analysis of approximately 590 of the donors, V segments were called functional above 56.7% productive rearrangements and were called segregating when the between-donor standard deviation exceeded 5%. A statistical classification framework was developed to diagnose cytomegalovirus status using the catalog of TCR beta chain sequences. In a later analysis, V and J genes were assigned by comparing TCR nucleotide sequences against IMGT/GENE-DB human TR gene sequences. In a later analysis, CDR3 sequences and most-parsimonious VDJ recombination scenarios were assigned using the TCRdist pipeline. In a later analysis, every TCR beta chain was defined by the combination of its CDR3 amino acid sequence and its V-gene family, and reads without a unique V-gene family were dropped. A later analysis removed over 500 highly shared, low-generation-probability nucleotide sequences to deal with suspected cross-contamination and a sequencing artifact. For each public chain, a later analysis derived a clonal expansion index from normalized ranks of inferred template counts within each repertoire. Generation probabilities in a later analysis came from a VDJ recombination model fitted to out-of-frame rearrangements, and those results were checked against IGoR. In a later analysis, hypergeometric tests were used to score TCR-TCR, TCR-HLA and TCR-CMV co-occurrence, with a repertoire-size bias correction applied to TCR pairs. False discovery rates were estimated in a later analysis by permuting HLA or CMV assignments 20 times. In a later analysis, co-occurring TCRs were grouped using DBSCAN, with TCRdist sequence similarity added in when clustering inside HLA-allele-positive subsets. Repertoires with fewer than 30,000 or more than 120,000 public chains were left out of co-occurrence clustering, as were five repertoires with anomalous nucleotide sharing. TCRdb stores this immuneACCESS table with in-frame sequences only. Part of the clones is absent; in the studies checked, under half of the shortfall reflects unresolved V genes, and no reason is known for the rest. V, J and clone size are taken as reported in that table, and D and trimming were inferred from the DNA itself. The sample data list 190,000 or so clones, and around 86% of these were observed just once. Together, the top ten hold 6.5% of the sample.

The CDR3 sequence holds 14 residues, the cysteine and phenylalanine included. Only CDR3 DNA remains: 42 bases, in frame from the first base. The junction shows trimming of 2 bases on V and 6 bases on J, and the gene matches do not reach 4 bases of it. The germline V gene encodes CDR1 MDHEN and CDR2 SYDVKM. Sequencing input: PBMCs. The clonotype comes from a woman aged 45 to 65 in good health and CMV-seropositive. The receptor chain draws on TRBV28 and TRBJ1-2, with 9 junctional bases fitting TRBD1. CDR3 loop: CASSLTGGVDGYTF. At the DNA level, the sequence is TGTGCCAGCAGTTTAACAGGGGGCGTAGATGGCTACACCTTC.